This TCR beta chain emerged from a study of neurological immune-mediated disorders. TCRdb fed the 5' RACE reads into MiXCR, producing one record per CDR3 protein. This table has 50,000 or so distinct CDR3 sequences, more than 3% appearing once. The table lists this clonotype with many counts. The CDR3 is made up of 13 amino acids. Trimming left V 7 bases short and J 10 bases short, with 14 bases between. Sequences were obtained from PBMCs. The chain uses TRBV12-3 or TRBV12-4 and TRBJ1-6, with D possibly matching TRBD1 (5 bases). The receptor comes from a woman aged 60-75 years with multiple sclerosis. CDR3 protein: CASTELGDSPLHF. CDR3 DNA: TGTGCCAGCACCGAACTCGGGGACTCACCCCTCCACTTT.